The T cell receptor (beta chain) described here comes from a study of regulatory T cells in long-lasting Graves disease. V was clipped by 8 bases and J by 7 bases, with 15 bases between them. This CDR3 has 13 amino acids. The germline V gene encodes CDR1 SGHTA and CDR2 FQGNSA. Sample time point: persistent/refractory GD, antithyroid drugs over 5 years with positive TRAb. PBMC-extracted RNA yielded the TCR library. With iRepertoire HTBI primers and Arm-PCR of CDR3 regions, TCR beta libraries were built. TCRdb processed the multiplex PCR reads anew with MiXCR; each CDR3 protein has one entry. The repertoire holds approximately 400,000 distinct CDR3 sequences, less than 25% seen once, with about a fifth in the top ten.

The TCR was taken from a female donor with Graves disease. The chain links TRBV7-2 to TRBJ2-1, with D tentatively TRBD2 (6 bases). Here the sequenced sample was peripheral blood mononuclear cells (PBMCs), taken when the disease was refractory, from a patient treated with antithyroid drugs. The CDR3 reads CASGVAVPNEQFF. The CDR3 DNA reads TGTGCCAGCGGGGTAGCGGTACCTAATGAGCAGTTCTTC.